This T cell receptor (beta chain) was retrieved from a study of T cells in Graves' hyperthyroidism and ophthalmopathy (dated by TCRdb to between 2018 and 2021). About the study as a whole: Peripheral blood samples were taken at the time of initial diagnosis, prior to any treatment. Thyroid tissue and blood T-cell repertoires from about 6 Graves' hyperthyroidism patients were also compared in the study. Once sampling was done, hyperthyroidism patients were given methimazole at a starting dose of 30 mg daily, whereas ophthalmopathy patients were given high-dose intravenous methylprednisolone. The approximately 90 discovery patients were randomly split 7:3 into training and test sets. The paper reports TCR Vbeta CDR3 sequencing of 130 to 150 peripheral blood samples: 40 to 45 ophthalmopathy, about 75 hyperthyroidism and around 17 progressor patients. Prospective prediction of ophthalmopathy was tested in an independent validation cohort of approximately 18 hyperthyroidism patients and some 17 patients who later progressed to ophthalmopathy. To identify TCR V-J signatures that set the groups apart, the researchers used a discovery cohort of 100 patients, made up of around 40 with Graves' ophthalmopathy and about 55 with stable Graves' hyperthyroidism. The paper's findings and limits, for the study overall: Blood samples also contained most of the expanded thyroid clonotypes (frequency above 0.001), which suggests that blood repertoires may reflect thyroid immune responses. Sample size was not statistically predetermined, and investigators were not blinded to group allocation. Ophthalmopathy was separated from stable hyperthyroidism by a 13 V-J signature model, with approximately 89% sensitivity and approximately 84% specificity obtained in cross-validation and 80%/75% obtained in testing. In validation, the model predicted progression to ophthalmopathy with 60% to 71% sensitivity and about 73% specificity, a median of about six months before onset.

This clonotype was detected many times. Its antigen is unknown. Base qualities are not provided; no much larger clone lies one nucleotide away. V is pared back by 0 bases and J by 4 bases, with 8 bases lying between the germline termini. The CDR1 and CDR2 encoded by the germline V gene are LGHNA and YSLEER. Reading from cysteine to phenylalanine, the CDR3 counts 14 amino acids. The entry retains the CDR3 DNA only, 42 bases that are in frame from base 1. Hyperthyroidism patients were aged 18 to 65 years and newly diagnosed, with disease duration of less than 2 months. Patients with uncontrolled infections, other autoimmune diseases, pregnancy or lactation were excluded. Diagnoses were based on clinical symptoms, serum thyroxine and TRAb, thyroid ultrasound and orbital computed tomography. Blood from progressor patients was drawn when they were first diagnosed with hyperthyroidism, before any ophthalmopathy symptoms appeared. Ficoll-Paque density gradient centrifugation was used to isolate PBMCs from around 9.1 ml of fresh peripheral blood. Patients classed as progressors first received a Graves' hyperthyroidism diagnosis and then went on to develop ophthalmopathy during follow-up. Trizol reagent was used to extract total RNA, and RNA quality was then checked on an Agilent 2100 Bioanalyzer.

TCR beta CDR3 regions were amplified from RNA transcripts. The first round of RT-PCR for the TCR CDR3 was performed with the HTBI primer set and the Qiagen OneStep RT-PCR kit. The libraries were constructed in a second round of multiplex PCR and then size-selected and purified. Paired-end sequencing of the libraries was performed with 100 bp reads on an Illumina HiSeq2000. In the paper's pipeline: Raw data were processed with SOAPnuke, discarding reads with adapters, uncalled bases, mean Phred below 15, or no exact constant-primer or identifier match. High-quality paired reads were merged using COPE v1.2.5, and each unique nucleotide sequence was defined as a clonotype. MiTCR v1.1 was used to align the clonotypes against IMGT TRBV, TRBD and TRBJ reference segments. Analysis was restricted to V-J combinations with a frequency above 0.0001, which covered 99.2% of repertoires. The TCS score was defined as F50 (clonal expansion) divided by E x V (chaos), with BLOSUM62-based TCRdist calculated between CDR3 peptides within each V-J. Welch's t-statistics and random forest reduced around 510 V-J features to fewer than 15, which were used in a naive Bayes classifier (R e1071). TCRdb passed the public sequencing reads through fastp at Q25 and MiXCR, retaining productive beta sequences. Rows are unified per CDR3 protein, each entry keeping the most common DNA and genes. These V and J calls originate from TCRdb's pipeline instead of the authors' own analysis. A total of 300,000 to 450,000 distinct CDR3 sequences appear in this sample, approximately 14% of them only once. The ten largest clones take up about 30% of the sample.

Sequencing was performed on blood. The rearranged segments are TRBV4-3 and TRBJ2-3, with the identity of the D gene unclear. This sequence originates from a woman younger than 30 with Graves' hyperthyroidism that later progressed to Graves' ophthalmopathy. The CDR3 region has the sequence CASSQEAVADTQYF. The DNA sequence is TGCGCCAGCAGCCAAGAAGCCGTCGCAGATACGCAGTATTTT.